Below, 31 T cell receptor beta chains from the same sample are listed, as sequenced in a study of blood T cell repertoires in COVID-19. Profiled with immunoSEQ multiplex PCR; TCRdb holds only in-frame clones, not every one. The sample contains roughly 240,000 clones, roughly 82% of which appear only once. What was sequenced was peripheral blood. These receptors all stem from a woman aged 65 to 85 with acute or convalescent COVID-19.

The rearrangement uses TRBV2 and TRBJ1-6; D uncertain. The CDR3 totals 15 residues. In germline, CDR1 is SNHLY, CDR2 FYNNEI. Trimming shortened V by 6 bases and J by 5 bases, and 14 bases separated the two germline ends. This CDR3 reads CASRGTTRNNSPLHF. CDR3 nucleotides: TGTGCCAGCAGAGGAACGACACGGAATAATTCACCCCTCCACTTT.

The V gene is TRBV9, the J gene TRBJ2-3; D perhaps matches TRBD1 (6 bases). CDR1 SGDLS and CDR2 YYNGEE come from the germline V gene. This CDR3 spans 16 amino acids. V dropped 0 bases and J dropped 2 bases, with 13 bases sitting between them. The CDR3 spells CASSVGTVGPTDTQYF. The CDR3 DNA reads as TGTGCCAGCAGCGTAGGGACAGTGGGCCCCACAGATACGCAGTATTTT.

The V call is TRBV14, the J call TRBJ1-2, with a weak D call TRBD1 (6 bases). From germline, CDR1 is SGHDN and CDR2 FVKESK. V shed 5 bases and J shed 8 bases, with 12 bases lying between them. The CDR3 loop spans 12 amino acids. CDR3 loop: CASSEAGDGYTF. In DNA, the CDR3 is TGTGCCAGCAGCGAAGCAGGGGACGGCTACACCTTC.

The V call is TRBV7-2, the J call TRBJ2-7; TRBD1 aligns across 9 bases. J lost 2 bases, V lost 2 bases, and 10 bases had no gene match. The V gene's germline CDR1 is SGHTA and CDR2 FQGNSA. The CDR3 spans 17 residues. The DNA for the CDR3 is TGTGCCAGCAGCTTAAATAAGGGACAGGGCCGACCCTACGAGCAGTACTTC. It encodes CASSLNKGQGRPYEQYF.

The V and J genes are TRBV28 and TRBJ2-7, with D possibly TRBD2 on 5 matching bases. CDR3 length equals 14 residues. V was clipped by 7 bases and J by 6 bases, with 19 bases between them. Germline CDR1 reads MDHEN; CDR2 reads SYDVKM. The CDR3 DNA reads as TGTGCCAGCACCCTCTGGACGAGCGGCCGCGAGCAGTACTTC. Translation: CASTLWTSGREQYF.

The J gene is TRBJ1-6, the V gene TRBV15; 8 nucleotides match TRBD1. The CDR3 totals 16 residues. With V trimmed by 3 bases and J by 9 bases, 10 bases remained unmatched. Germline CDR1 reads LNHNV; CDR2 reads YYDKDF (reference sequence). The CDR3 loop reads CATSRGPGQEASPLHF. CDR3 DNA sequence: TGTGCCACCAGCAGGGGACCGGGACAGGAGGCTTCACCCCTCCACTTT.

The chain couples TRBV4-3 to TRBJ1-3; D is ambiguous. The CDR3 totals 16 residues. V gave up 0 bases and J gave up 0 bases, with 9 bases separating them. The germline V gene encodes CDR1 LGHNA and CDR2 YSLEER. CDR3 amino acids: CASSQDEGYSGNTIYF. CDR3 nucleotides: TGCGCCAGCAGCCAAGATGAGGGTTACTCTGGAAACACCATATATTTT.

This chain connects TRBV11-2 to TRBJ1-2; D remains ambiguous. The germline V gene encodes CDR1 SGHAT and CDR2 FQNNGV. The CDR3 consists of 16 residues. The ends were cut back, 4 bases at V and 2 bases at J, with 17 bases in the middle. The CDR3 region is CASSSLRSNRNYGYTF. Here the CDR3 DNA reads TGTGCCAGCAGCTCTCTTAGATCTAACCGGAACTATGGCTACACCTTC. The full variable domain, with the rest looked up from reference TRBV11-2 and TRBJ1-2, is EAGVAQSPRYKIIEKRQSVAFWCNPISGHATLYWYQQILGQGPKLLIQFQNNGVVDDSQLPKDRFSAERLKGVDSTLKIQPAKLEDSAVYLCASSSLRSNRNYGYTFGSGTRLTVV.

This clone came up a few times. The chain couples TRBV5-1 to TRBJ2-7; D unclear. Germline V gene data show CDR1 as SGHRS and CDR2 as YFSETQ. There are 16 residues in the CDR3. The V and J ends lost 0 bases and 1 base respectively, with 14 bases between them. The CDR3 loop is CASSLGSARGSYEQYF. CDR3 DNA sequence: TGCGCCAGCAGCTTGGGGTCAGCGAGAGGATCCTACGAGCAGTACTTC.

The chain carries TRBV12-3 or TRBV12-4 and TRBJ2-7; D call uncertain. Trimming removed 5 bases at V and 10 bases at J, with 18 bases between. The CDR3 has 13 residues. The CDR3 here is CASSTSTNSEQYF. CDR3 bases: TGTGCCAGCAGTACCTCGACGAACAGTGAACAGTACTTC.

This clone occurred a few times. The rearrangement links TRBV27 to TRBJ2-1; TRBD1 matches 11 bases. J lost 5 bases, V lost 5 bases, and 5 bases had no gene match. The length of the CDR3 is 15 residues. Looked up from germline, CDR1 is MNHEY and CDR2 is SMNVEV (reference sequence). This CDR3 is CASSLGTGGNNEQFF. The CDR3, as DNA: TGTGCCAGCAGTCTGGGGACAGGGGGGAACAATGAGCAGTTCTTC.

V is TRBV6-2 or TRBV6-3 and J is TRBJ2-5; TRBD2 agrees at 7 bases. J gave up 1 base and V 2 bases, and 7 bases lay outside the gene matches. The CDR3 length is 16 residues. Germline loops: CDR1 MNHEY, CDR2 SVGEGT. The CDR3 is CASSYGASGSQETQYF. In nucleotides, the CDR3 is TGTGCCAGCAGTTACGGAGCTAGCGGATCCCAAGAGACCCAGTACTTC.

This CDR3 reads CASSADRVSYEQYF. For the CDR3, the DNA is TGTGCCAGTAGTGCGGACAGGGTTTCCTACGAGCAGTACTTC. The V gene is TRBV19, the J gene TRBJ2-7, with 8 nucleotides matching TRBD1. V trimming: 5 bases; J trimming: 1 base; junction bases outside the gene matches: 4. Per germline, CDR1 LNHDA and CDR2 SQIVND (reference sequence). This CDR3 is 14 amino acids long.

This clone was counted once. The chain uses TRBV6-5 and TRBJ2-2; 8 bases are shared with TRBD1. The CDR3 covers 16 residues. The junction had 6 bases not matched to a gene; V was cut back by 0 bases and J by 6 bases. CDR1 MNHEY and CDR2 SVGAGI come from the germline V gene. In DNA, the CDR3 is TGTGCCAGCAGTTACTCTCGGGGGACAGGCGCCGGGGAGCTGTTTTTT. Residues: CASSYSRGTGAGELFF.

The rearrangement links TRBV6-6 to TRBJ2-7; D is uncertain. V lost 6 bases and J 0 bases, leaving 9 bases between the germline ends. Germline CDR1 is MNHNY and CDR2 is SVGAGI (reference sequence). The CDR3 is made up of 13 amino acids. CDR3 residues: CASSPRSSYEQYF. The CDR3 DNA follows: TGTGCCAGCAGCCCGAGGAGCTCCTACGAGCAGTACTTC.

The V gene is TRBV5-1, the J gene TRBJ2-6; 7 positions agree with TRBD1. With 0 bases clipped from V and 4 bases from J, the junction kept 4 bases outside the gene matches. Germline V gene data show CDR1 as SGHRS and CDR2 as YFSETQ. This CDR3 is 16 amino acids long. CDR3 bases: TGCGCCAGCAGCTTGGCGCCGGGACAGGGGGCCAACGTCCTGACTTTC. Translating gives CASSLAPGQGANVLTF.

This chain connects TRBV18 to TRBJ2-1, with TRBD1 matching 11 bases. This CDR3 is built from 15 residues. CDR1 and CDR2 from the germline V gene are KGHSH and LQKENI. After removal of 2 bases from V and 10 bases from J, the junction contained 7 bases not matched to a gene. CDR3 sequence (DNA): TGTGCCAGCTCACCAAGGACAGGGGGCGCGTGGGAGCAGTTCTTC. Its protein is CASSPRTGGAWEQFF.

The V and J genes are TRBV28 and TRBJ2-7; D call uncertain. The CDR3 covers 15 residues. The V end lost 6 bases, the J end lost 2 bases, and 17 bases lay between the germline ends. Germline V gene lookup returns CDR1 MDHEN and CDR2 SYDVKM. CDR3 DNA: TGTGCCAGCAGCCACCGACTGGCCAAAACCTACGAGCAGTACTTC. Amino acid sequence: CASSHRLAKTYEQYF. Supplemented by reference TRBV28 and TRBJ2-7, the full variable domain reads DVKVTQSSRYLVKRTGEKVFLECVQDMDHENMFWYRQDPGLGLRLIYFSYDVKMKEKGDIPEGYSVSREKKERFSLILESASTNQTSMYLCASSHRLAKTYEQYFGPGTRLTVT.

Notes on this clone: Other DNA sequences in the sample encode the same CDR3. The chain couples TRBV4-3 to TRBJ2-7; TRBD2 agrees at 10 bases. Looked up from germline, CDR1 is LGHNA and CDR2 is YSLEER. The CDR3 is made up of 15 amino acids. V was clipped by 0 bases and J by 4 bases; unmatched bases: 3. CDR3 protein: CASSQDLAGEYEQYF. CDR3 coding DNA: TGCGCCAGCAGCCAAGATCTAGCGGGGGAATACGAGCAGTACTTC.

This chain joins TRBV5-4 and TRBJ2-3; no clear D gene. V lost 4 bases and J 8 bases, leaving 11 bases between the germline ends. This CDR3 spans 12 amino acids. CDR1 and CDR2 (germline): SGHNT, YYREEE (reference sequence). CDR3 region: CASSNPRSTQYF. The CDR3 DNA follows: TGTGCCAGCAGCAATCCCCGTAGTACGCAGTATTTT.

The J gene is TRBJ1-2, the V gene TRBV5-8; 9 bases align to TRBD1. The CDR3 is 15 residues long. V lost 2 bases to trimming and J lost 4 bases; unmatched junction nucleotides: 6. CDR1 is SGHTS, CDR2 YDEGEE, per germline. CDR3 in DNA: TGTGCCAGCAGCTTCGCACAGGGGGCGGTCTATGGCTACACCTTC. This encodes CASSFAQGAVYGYTF. Together with reference TRBV5-8 and TRBJ1-2, the CDR3 gives the full variable domain: EAGVTQSPTHLIKTRGQQATLRCSPISGHTSVYWYQQALGLGLQFLLWYDEGEERNRGNFPPRFSGRQFPNYSSELNVNALELEDSALYLCASSFAQGAVYGYTFGSGTRLTVV.

V usage is TRBV7-9 and J usage is TRBJ1-2, with 9 bases that match TRBD1. The CDR3 is made up of 16 amino acids. Germline V gene sequence: CDR1 SEHNR, CDR2 FQNEAQ (reference sequence). Trimming removed 5 bases from V and 5 bases from J; junction bases left unmatched: 12. DNA for the CDR3: TGTGCCAGCAGCGTATACCGGGACAGGGAGAAGTATGGCTACACCTTC. Its protein is CASSVYRDREKYGYTF.

The chain employs TRBV6-5 and TRBJ1-2; weak D call: TRBD1 (5 bases). The CDR3 extends over 12 amino acids. V was shortened by 6 bases and J by 1 base, with 6 bases between the two germline ends. Germline CDR1 and CDR2: MNHEY and SVGAGI. The chain's CDR3 is CASRGGNYGYTF. CDR3 nucleotides: TGTGCCAGCAGGGGGGGTAACTATGGCTACACCTTC.

This CDR3 reads CASSSAGGGNSPLHF. In nucleotides, the CDR3 is TGTGCCAGCAGCTCAGCCGGGGGAGGAAATTCACCCCTCCACTTT. The chain employs TRBV27 and TRBJ1-6, with D perhaps matching TRBD1 (5 bases). The CDR3 is 15 residues long. Per germline, CDR1 MNHEY and CDR2 SMNVEV (reference sequence). Deletions cut 6 bases from V and 7 bases from J, with 16 bases between.

V gene TRBV7-2 combines with J gene TRBJ1-3; 9 bases agree with TRBD1. The CDR3 contains 15 residues. Germline CDR1 and CDR2: SGHTA and FQGNSA. V gave up 5 bases and J gave up 4 bases; unmatched junction bases: 6. In DNA form, the CDR3 reads TGTGCCAGCAGCAAACAGGACAGGGGAGGAAACACCATATATTTT. Encoded protein: CASSKQDRGGNTIYF.

V is TRBV6-2 or TRBV6-3 and J is TRBJ1-5; D possibly corresponds to TRBD1 (5 bases). Trimming took 2 bases from V and 5 from J, leaving 13 bases between them. There are 15 residues in the CDR3. CDR1 is MNHEY and CDR2 is SVGEGT in the germline V gene. In DNA form, the CDR3 reads TGTGCCAGCAGTTACGGGGCAGGGAGGGATCAGCCCCAGCATTTT. Its protein product is CASSYGAGRDQPQHF.

The chain joins TRBV5-5 to TRBJ1-1; D may be TRBD1 (5 bases). Between the trimmed V and J ends, which lost 2 bases and 0 bases, there was a span of 8 bases. This CDR3 is built from 14 residues. Germline lookup yields CDR1 SGHKS and CDR2 YYEKEE (reference sequence). The CDR3 nucleotides read TGTGCCAGCAGCTTTAGACAGTTGAACACTGAAGCTTTCTTT. Translated, it gives CASSFRQLNTEAFF.

The rearrangement uses TRBV14 and TRBJ2-5; tentative D call: TRBD1 (5 bases). Trimming removed 4 bases at V and 12 bases at J, with 18 bases between. CDR3 size: 13 residues. CDR1 SGHDN and CDR2 FVKESK come from the germline V gene. The CDR3 coding sequence is TGTGCCAGCAGCCGGGGCAGCGAGACCCGGGAGTACTTC. It yields the protein CASSRGSETREYF.

This chain uses TRBV10-3 with TRBJ2-1; TRBD1 is a possible D gene (5 bases). The CDR3 has 12 amino acids. V lost 5 bases and J lost 5, with 7 bases in between. Germline V gene sequence: CDR1 ENHRY, CDR2 SYGVKD. This CDR3 is CAISWGDNEQFF. In DNA, the CDR3 is TGTGCCATCAGTTGGGGCGACAATGAGCAGTTCTTC.

V usage is TRBV2 and J usage is TRBJ2-3; D is perhaps TRBD1 (6 bases). Germline CDR1 reads SNHLY; CDR2 reads FYNNEI. V gave up 2 bases and J gave up 0 bases, with 9 bases separating them. The CDR3 extends over 15 amino acids. CDR3 nucleotides: TGTGCCAGCAGTGAACAAGGGGGAAGCACAGATACGCAGTATTTT. Translated, it gives CASSEQGGSTDTQYF.

The rearrangement uses TRBV18 and TRBJ1-4, with 8 bases aligning to TRBD1. In germline, CDR1 is KGHSH, CDR2 LQKENI. V lost 4 bases, J lost 7 bases, and 14 bases stayed unmatched. The CDR3 has 17 residues. The CDR3: CASSLTAGTGYFEKLFF. Written as DNA, the CDR3 is TGTGCCAGCTCACTAACGGCGGGGACAGGCTATTTTGAAAAACTGTTTTTT. Full variable domain (missing parts from reference TRBV18 and TRBJ1-4): NAGVMQNPRHLVRRRGQEARLRCSPMKGHSHVYWYRQLPEEGLKFMVYLQKENIIDESGMPKERFSAEFPKEGPSILRIQQVVRGDSAAYFCASSLTAGTGYFEKLFFGSGTQLSVL.